Shown below are 30 T cell receptor beta chains from a single sample sequenced in a study of Tregs in tolerant kidney transplant recipients (dated by TCRdb to about 2019). The intended sense of this specimen's time point label: blood sample drawn before combined kidney and bone marrow transplant. The library was made by the immunoSEQ multiplex PCR assay. TCRdb carries this immuneACCESS record with in-frame sequences only. Its versions omit some clonotypes, under half of them owing to an unresolved V gene in the studies checked, with the rest unexplained. The sample table shows around 66,000 clones, and roughly 88% are seen once. The ten top clones hold 2.1% of the sample. Here the sequenced sample was Tregs from blood, taken before the transplant. The receptors were gathered from a human donor who received a combined kidney and bone marrow transplant.

The rearrangement uses TRBV5-4 and TRBJ1-2; D is uncertain. CDR1 and CDR2 (germline): SGHNT, YYREEE (reference sequence). V was pared by 1 base and J by 4 bases, with 8 bases between. The CDR3 runs 13 residues. CDR3 nucleotide sequence: TGTGCCAGCAGCTTGAAATTTGGCTATGGCTACACCTTC. Protein product: CASSLKFGYGYTF.

The chain has TRBV19 and TRBJ1-3, with D unresolved. This CDR3 comprises 16 residues. V lost 3 bases to trimming and J lost 0 bases, with 12 bases between them. Germline V CDR1 and CDR2: LNHDA, SQIVND (reference sequence). The CDR3 spells CASSIRGASSGNTIYF. CDR3 coding DNA: TGTGCCAGTAGTATCCGGGGAGCCTCCTCTGGAAACACCATATATTTT. Combining the CDR3 with reference TRBV19 and TRBJ1-3 gives the whole variable domain DGGITQSPKYLFRKEGQNVTLSCEQNLNHDAMYWYRQDPGQGLRLIYYSQIVNDFQKGDIAEGYSVSREKKESFPLTVTSAQKNPTAFYLCASSIRGASSGNTIYFGEGSWLTVV.

The chain couples TRBV11-3 to TRBJ1-5; 10 bases agree with TRBD1. Per the germline V gene, CDR1 is SGHNT and CDR2 is YENEEA. This CDR3 is 18 amino acids long. J lost 1 base, V lost 5 bases, and 11 bases had no gene match. The CDR3 protein is CASSTRDRGSRSNQPQHF. CDR3 in DNA: TGTGCCAGCAGCACACGGGACAGGGGCTCGCGGAGCAATCAGCCCCAGCATTTT.

This chain's CDR3 is CASSNRLAGATYEQYF. CDR3 nucleotide sequence: TGTGCCAGCAGCAACAGACTAGCGGGGGCAACCTACGAGCAGTACTTC. The chain joins TRBV7-2 to TRBJ2-7, with 12 positions matching TRBD2. Trimming removed 5 bases from V and 2 bases from J; junction bases left unmatched: 7. This CDR3 is 16 amino acids long. Per the germline V gene, CDR1 is SGHTA and CDR2 is FQGNSA.

The CDR3 is CASSLVGRNTIYF. The CDR3 DNA sequence: TGTGCCAGCAGCTTGGTAGGGAGAAACACCATATATTTT. The rearrangement uses TRBV5-5 and TRBJ1-3, with unresolved D. Germline loops: CDR1 SGHKS, CDR2 YYEKEE (reference sequence). V was cut by 0 bases and J by 5 bases, with 6 bases left in between. This CDR3 is 13 amino acids long.

For the CDR3, the DNA is TGTGCCACCCCGGGGGGGCCTAGACGTGGCTACACCTTC. This sequence encodes CATPGGPRRGYTF. The chain couples TRBV6-1 to TRBJ1-2; D possibly corresponds to TRBD1 (6 bases). Trimming removed 10 bases from V and 7 bases from J, with 19 bases in between. CDR3 length equals 13 residues. Germline V CDR1 and CDR2: MNHNS, SASEGT.

This clone was seen only a few times. CDR3 loop: CASSIRGGNYNEQFF. In DNA form, the CDR3 reads TGTGCCAGCAGCATACGGGGGGGGAACTACAATGAGCAGTTCTTC. This chain links TRBV7-7 with TRBJ2-1; 8 bases are a match to TRBD2. Trimming took 5 bases from V and 3 from J; bases not matched to a gene: 6. The germline CDR1 and CDR2 sequences are SSHAT and FNYEAQ (reference sequence). This CDR3 is built from 15 residues.

This clone was seen a single time. At one end the junction does not follow the germline gene, possibly because of a read error. The chain has TRBV6-5 and TRBJ1-1, with D possibly being TRBD1 (5 bases). The CDR3 totals 14 residues. Per the germline V gene, CDR1 is MNHEY and CDR2 is SVGAGI. The CDR3 DNA is TGTGCCAGCACCATTGGGGGGGTTAACACTGAAGCTTCCTTT. It translates to CASTIGGVNTEASF.

J is TRBJ2-2 and V is TRBV10-2, with D possibly being TRBD2 (5 bases). Germline V gives CDR1 WSHSY, CDR2 SAAADI. The ends were cut back, 6 bases at V and 5 bases at J, with 10 bases in the middle. The CDR3 contains 13 residues. In DNA form, the CDR3 reads TGCGCCAGCAGGTGGCCGGGAACCGGGGAGCTGTTTTTT. It encodes CASRWPGTGELFF.

This sequence joins TRBV19 and TRBJ2-3, with a weak D call TRBD1 (6 bases). V was cut by 3 bases and J by 2 bases, with 12 bases left in between. Germline V CDR1 and CDR2: LNHDA, SQIVND (reference sequence). This CDR3 spans 15 amino acids. DNA for the CDR3: TGTGCCAGTAGTATGAACAGGGCCCCCACAGATACGCAGTATTTT. Translated, it gives CASSMNRAPTDTQYF.

The genes are TRBV5-4 and TRBJ1-2; no definite D call. Germline values: CDR1 SGHNT, CDR2 YYREEE (reference sequence). The germline V and J ends were trimmed by 4 bases and 8 bases, with 15 bases remaining between them. The CDR3 consists of 13 residues. This CDR3 reads CASSPWSLGGYTF. In DNA form, the CDR3 reads TGTGCCAGCAGCCCCTGGAGTCTGGGGGGCTACACCTTC.

V usage is TRBV1 and J usage is TRBJ1-4; the D call of TRBD1 is as the table states it, not checked on the DNA. TRBV1 is flagged as a pseudogene. This CDR3 comprises 15 residues. The CDR3 here is CTSSRTGSLVEKLFF. CDR3 DNA sequence: TGCACCAGCAGCCGTACAGGATCCCTGGTAGAAAAACTGTTTTTT.

The V gene is TRBV28, the J gene TRBJ1-1, with a weak D call TRBD1 (5 bases). Between the trimmed V and J ends, which lost 10 bases and 1 base, there was a span of 10 bases. The CDR3 loop spans 12 amino acids. Germline V CDR1 and CDR2: MDHEN, SYDVKM. The CDR3 coding sequence is TGTGCCACCGACGGACAGAACACTGAAGCTTTCTTT. Its translation is CATDGQNTEAFF.

V gene TRBV6-5 combines with J gene TRBJ1-3, with D tentatively TRBD1 (6 bases). The CDR3 is made up of 14 amino acids. Between the trimmed V and J ends, which lost 7 bases and 2 bases, there was a span of 12 bases. Germline V CDR1 and CDR2: MNHEY, SVGAGI. CDR3 sequence: CASKVGGTGNTIYF. CDR3 nucleotides: TGTGCCAGCAAGGTGGGGGGCACTGGAAACACCATATATTTT.

J is TRBJ2-5 and V is TRBV5-6; a possible D gene is TRBD2 (7 bases). The better agreement between TRBJ2-7 and the DNA end casts doubt on the J call. There are 15 residues in the CDR3. Germline V lookup: CDR1 SGHDT, CDR2 YYEEEE. Written as DNA, the CDR3 is TGTGCCAGCAGCTTCCTGGGGGGGCGTACCTACGAGCAGTACTTC. Translation gives CASSFLGGRTYEQYF.

V usage is TRBV10-1 and J usage is TRBJ1-1; weak D call: TRBD1 (5 bases). The length of the CDR3 is 13 residues. Per the germline V gene, CDR1 is WNHNN and CDR2 is SYGVQD (reference sequence). Deletions cut 6 bases from V and 0 bases from J, with 8 bases between. CDR3 DNA: TGCGCCAGCAGGCAGGGCTTGAACACTGAAGCTTTCTTT. It specifies CASRQGLNTEAFF.

A word on this clone: The sample contains more than one DNA sequence encoding this CDR3. The V call is TRBV12-2, the J call TRBJ1-5; the DNA was not compared with TRBD1, the D call given in the table. TRBV12-2 represents a pseudogene. The CDR3 has 14 residues. In DNA form, the CDR3 reads TGTGCAAGTCGCTTAGCGGAAGGGGGCGAGCCCCAGCATTTT. Protein product: CASRLAEGGEPQHF.

V gene TRBV6-1 combines with J gene TRBJ1-2; 9 positions match TRBD1. The CDR3 extends over 17 amino acids. Losses at the gene ends were 3 bases for V and 0 bases for J; bases not matched to a gene: 8. Germline loops: CDR1 MNHNS, CDR2 SASEGT. The CDR3 protein is CASSDLGQGGPNYGYTF. The CDR3, as DNA: TGTGCCAGCAGTGACCTGGGACAGGGCGGACCTAACTATGGCTACACCTTC.

The chain carries TRBV11-2 and TRBJ1-1; a possible D gene is TRBD1 (5 bases). The CDR3 length is 13 residues. Germline CDR1 SGHAT, CDR2 FQNNGV. Trimming took 4 bases from V and 5 from J, leaving 11 bases between them. CDR3 sequence: CASSSERGTEAFF. CDR3 DNA: TGTGCCAGCAGCTCCGAGAGGGGAACTGAAGCTTTCTTT.

The V gene is TRBV7-2, the J gene TRBJ2-3, with D perhaps assigned TRBD1 or TRBD2 (5 bases each). Germline-derived CDR1 and CDR2 are SGHTA and FQGNSA. The CDR3 covers 13 residues. V shed 1 base and J shed 7 bases, with 9 bases lying between them. The CDR3 is CASSLVGRNTQYF. DNA of the CDR3: TGTGCCAGCAGCTTAGTGGGACGCAATACGCAGTATTTT.

The CDR3 DNA reads as TGCGCCAGCAAGCCGCTAGGACAGACGGGGGGAAACACCATATATTTT. This sequence encodes CASKPLGQTGGNTIYF. J is TRBJ1-3 and V is TRBV4-1; a weak D match, TRBD1 (6 bases). The CDR3 is 16 residues long. The germline V gene has CDR1 MGHRA and CDR2 YSYEKL. Trimming took off 7 bases at V and 4 bases at J, with 20 bases between the two ends.

The chain joins TRBV5-1 to TRBJ2-7; TRBD1 aligns across 7 bases. Germline V lookup: CDR1 SGHRS, CDR2 YFSETQ. V gave up 4 bases and J gave up 6 bases; unmatched junction bases: 13. This CDR3 contains 15 residues. The CDR3 protein is CASSTGQRQLGEQYF. The CDR3 DNA is TGCGCCAGCAGCACGGGACAGCGGCAACTCGGCGAGCAGTACTTC.

The chain joins TRBV27 to TRBJ1-2; D remains ambiguous. This CDR3 has 16 residues. V was clipped by 2 bases and J by 4 bases, with 17 bases between them. Germline CDR1 reads MNHEY; CDR2 reads SMNVEV (reference sequence). The CDR3 coding sequence is TGTGCCAGCAGTTTAAAGTCACCTCCCGGCCCCTATGGCTACACCTTC. As protein: CASSLKSPPGPYGYTF.

This clone was detected once. This chain uses TRBV11-2 with TRBJ2-3, with D uncertain. Germline lookup yields CDR1 SGHAT and CDR2 FQNNGV. The CDR3 spans 13 residues. Trimming took off 5 bases at V and 4 bases at J, with 10 bases between the two ends. Here the CDR3 DNA reads TGTGCCAGCAGCCCCCTTCTCCCAGATACGCAGTATTTT. Protein product: CASSPLLPDTQYF.

The genes are TRBV7-9 and TRBJ2-7; 9 bases are shared with TRBD2. The V segment lost 1 base and the J segment 4 bases; nucleotides outside the gene matches: 8. This CDR3 comprises 16 residues. Germline V gene data show CDR1 as SEHNR and CDR2 as FQNEAQ (reference sequence). The CDR3 DNA reads as TGTGCCAGCAGCTTAGGGCCAGCGGGAGGTGGGTACGAGCAGTACTTC. This sequence encodes CASSLGPAGGGYEQYF.

The chain recombines TRBV2 with TRBJ1-1; 8 bases match TRBD1. The ends lost 3 bases at V and 4 bases at J; junction bases unmatched: 4. The CDR3 spans 14 residues. Germline CDR1 is SNHLY and CDR2 is FYNNEI. As DNA, the CDR3 is TGTGCCAGCAGTGAGCAGGGGGCAGCCACTGAAGCTTTCTTT. Protein sequence: CASSEQGAATEAFF.

This clone was recorded once. The chain combines TRBV7-2 with TRBJ2-5, with D unclear. The ends were cut back, 0 bases at V and 1 base at J, with 6 bases in the middle. This CDR3 comprises 14 residues. Germline CDR1 reads SGHTA; CDR2 reads FQGNSA. The CDR3 region has the DNA TGTGCCAGCAGCTTAGCGAAGGGCCAAGAGACCCAGTACTTC. This sequence encodes CASSLAKGQETQYF.

V usage is TRBV7-9 and J usage is TRBJ2-7, with a tentative D call TRBD1 (6 bases). Germline-derived CDR1 and CDR2 are SEHNR and FQNEAQ (reference sequence). The CDR3 contains 19 residues. Between the trimmed V and J ends, which lost 1 base and 0 bases, there was a span of 22 bases. The chain's CDR3 is CASSLGGPGTRQSSYEQYF. DNA of the CDR3: TGTGCCAGCAGCTTAGGGGGGCCCGGGACCCGTCAAAGCTCCTACGAGCAGTACTTC.

This clone was detected a few times. This sequence joins TRBV5-1 and TRBJ1-2; 10 bases fit TRBD1. CDR3 length: 13 residues. The V gene's germline CDR1 is SGHRS and CDR2 YFSETQ. The ends lost 4 bases at V and 9 bases at J; junction bases unmatched: 6. The CDR3: CASSLSDRGSYTF. The CDR3 DNA follows: TGCGCCAGCAGCCTCTCGGACAGGGGGAGCTACACCTTC.

This clone has just one count. The rearrangement links TRBV4-1 to TRBJ1-1; D remains ambiguous. V was pared by 1 base and J by 7 bases, with 16 bases between. This CDR3 comprises 15 residues. The germline gives CDR1 MGHRA, CDR2 YSYEKL. The CDR3 sequence: CASSQGGRGRDEAFF. For the CDR3, the DNA is TGCGCCAGCAGCCAAGGCGGACGAGGGAGGGATGAAGCTTTCTTT.